The sample holds one count of the clone carrying this TCR beta chain. Antigen unknown. The data are from a study of T and B cells in COVID-19 patients. Across the study: The recovered patients had mostly mild to moderate COVID-19 with outpatient management.

BIOMED2 TRB-A/B primer pools were used in multiplex TRB PCR. Using its own MiXCR run on the multiplex PCR reads, TCRdb lists one record per CDR3 protein. The sample shows 7,000 to 8,500 distinct CDR3 sequences, under 30% of them seen only once. Study results and caveats: Patients with COVID-19 reportedly showed strongly skewed T cell receptor beta variable and joining gene usage.

Each TRB amplification used roughly 230-550 ng of genomic DNA from blood. CDR3 length: 11 residues. V was trimmed by 1 base and J by 12 bases, leaving 4 bases between them. Looked up from germline, CDR1 is MDHEN and CDR2 is SYDVKM. The sequence was obtained from a human donor who had recovered from COVID-19. Source material: blood. The chain carries TRBV28 and TRBJ1-6; D is unresolved. The CDR3 sequence is CASSLYGPLHF. The CDR3, as DNA: TGTGCCAGCAGTTTATATGGACCCCTCCACTTT.